These T cell receptor beta chains were read from a single sample in a study of patients and donors after allogeneic stem cell transplantation. TCRdb redid the calling of the RT-PCR reads with MiXCR, one entry per CDR3 protein. The data show about 960,000 distinct CDR3 sequences, 15% to 20% seen once. The sequencing input was blood, either unsorted or a sorted T cell fraction (not recorded which). All receptors derive from a human donor who was either an allogeneic HSCT recipient or a stem cell or donor lymphocyte infusion donor (not recorded which). It is not recorded whose cells these are; they may come from a transplant donor. CDR3s leave out the opening cysteine and the closing phenylalanine or tryptophan.

J | V | CDR3
TRBJ2-7 | TRBV18 | ASSPPRQGAYEQY
TRBJ2-5 | TRBV29-1 | SLSGGKETQY
TRBJ2-5 | TRBV11-2 | ASSLDQGTVATQY
TRBJ1-2 | TRBV6-5 | ASSYGQNPSYGYT
TRBJ1-1 | TRBV12-3/TRBV12-4 | ASTTFRGTANTEAF
TRBJ1-5 | TRBV6-1 | ASIAGNNQPQH
TRBJ2-7 | TRBV15 | ATSSREGYEQY
TRBJ1-2 | TRBV6-1 | ASRRGQGRGNYGYT
TRBJ2-5 | TRBV5-5 | ASSFGTVKETQY
TRBJ2-7 | TRBV24-1 | ATSAGGFRDEQY
TRBJ1-5 | TRBV10-3 | AISEQVGNQPQH
TRBJ2-5 | TRBV20-1 | SARDGWGARETQY
TRBJ2-7 | TRBV6-1 | ASSDRGTAYEQY
TRBJ2-2 | TRBV25-1 | ASSDGRRTGELF
TRBJ1-4 | TRBV5-1 | ASSLEGRHNEKLF
TRBJ1-1 | TRBV20-1 | SARDALNTEAF
TRBJ2-4 | TRBV5-5 | ASGLRTGESGIQY
TRBJ2-1 | TRBV5-1 | ASSRQGASEQF
TRBJ2-2 | TRBV12-3/TRBV12-4 | ASSLQLAGGNTGELF
TRBJ2-7 | TRBV27 | ASSATASYEQY
TRBJ1-2 | TRBV10-3 | AISESGRGGFGYGYT
TRBJ2-3 | TRBV9 | ASSPMGAGGRDTQY
TRBJ1-5 | TRBV6-1 | ASSRGSEYQPQH
TRBJ2-3 | TRBV10-3 | AISAGLAGTDTQY
TRBJ2-5 | TRBV12-3/TRBV12-4 | ASSTGTSGGETQY
TRBJ1-2 | TRBV4-2 | ASSQEPGMSYGYT
TRBJ2-3 | TRBV7-3 | ASSLTELAGTDTQY
TRBJ1-1 | TRBV12-3/TRBV12-4 | ASSEQLGNTEAF
TRBJ2-3 | TRBV5-1 | ASSLGVGTSDPDTQY
TRBJ2-7 | TRBV5-8 | ASSFGGDSYEQY
TRBJ1-1 | TRBV18 | ASSRGYGAF
TRBJ2-1 | TRBV7-2 | ASSLARGSNEQF
TRBJ1-1 | TRBV27 | ASTLYPGDTEAF
TRBJ2-5 | TRBV20-1 | SAYPLGGTRETQY
TRBJ1-4 | TRBV20-1 | SARDRDRGYEKLF
TRBJ2-7 | TRBV6-5 | ASSYWTGSYEQY
TRBJ2-5 | TRBV3-1 | ASSPWEASGGTTQY
TRBJ2-2 | TRBV5-1 | ASSLAAGARNIANTGELF
TRBJ1-6 | TRBV10-3 | ATAGQVNSPLH
TRBJ2-7 | TRBV6-1 | ASRRGQSPYEQY
TRBJ1-2 | TRBV12-3/TRBV12-4 | ASRTAGDYGYT
TRBJ2-7 | TRBV9 | ASSVGVGSSYEQY
TRBJ1-4 | TRBV5-1 | ASSTGQGGRELF
TRBJ2-2 | TRBV5-1 | ASSFSSGTKNTGELF
TRBJ1-2 | TRBV29-1 | SVDTPAGGDYGYT
TRBJ1-5 | TRBV7-8 | ASSKRGQNSNQPQH
TRBJ1-5 | TRBV5-1 | ASSLEGTVNQPQH
TRBJ2-4 | TRBV6-2/TRBV6-3 | ASSFGGIYIQY
TRBJ2-1 | TRBV24-1 | ATSEPAGSSYNEQF
TRBJ2-7 | TRBV10-3 | AISEQGEQY
TRBJ2-7 | TRBV15 | ATSRSGRLLSSYEQY
TRBJ1-2 | TRBV10-3 | AISNGGGQATYGYT